The clone carrying this T cell receptor (beta chain) was seen many times. Antigen: not known. These data originate in a study of CD8 T cells in ankylosing spondylitis. Points from the study as a whole: Disease-linked clones reportedly showed significant enrichment in matched ankylosing spondylitis synovial fluid.

Each CDR3 protein is one row after TCRdb ran MiXCR on the 5' RACE reads. The table has about 260,000 distinct CDR3 sequences, 20% to 30% seen once. Trimming shortened V by 3 bases and J by 0 bases, and 14 bases separated the two germline ends. The CDR3 has 16 amino acids. CDR1 and CDR2 from the germline V gene are SGHVS and FQNEAQ. The sequenced sample was blood, either unsorted or a sorted T cell fraction (not recorded which). The V gene is TRBV7-8, the J gene TRBJ1-1; weak D call: TRBD1 (5 bases). The origin of this receptor is a male donor with ankylosing spondylitis or in good health (not recorded which). CDR3 residues: CASSFGDPYMNTEAFF. Here the CDR3 DNA reads TGTGCCAGCAGCTTCGGGGACCCATATATGAACACTGAAGCTTTCTTT.